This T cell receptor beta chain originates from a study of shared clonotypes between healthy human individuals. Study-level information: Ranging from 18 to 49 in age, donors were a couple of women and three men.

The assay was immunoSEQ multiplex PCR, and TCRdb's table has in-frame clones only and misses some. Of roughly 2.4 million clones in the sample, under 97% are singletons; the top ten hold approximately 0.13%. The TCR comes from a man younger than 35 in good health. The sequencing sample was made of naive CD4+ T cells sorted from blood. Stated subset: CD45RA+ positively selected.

CDR3 sequence: CASSLGGLSGNTIYF. The CDR3 DNA reads as TGCGCCAGCAGCTTGGGAGGTCTCTCTGGAAACACCATATATTTT. This chain uses TRBV5-1 with TRBJ1-3; D unclear. The CDR3 has 15 amino acids. The germline V gene encodes CDR1 SGHRS and CDR2 YFSETQ. Trimming took 0 bases from V and 0 from J, leaving 7 bases between them.